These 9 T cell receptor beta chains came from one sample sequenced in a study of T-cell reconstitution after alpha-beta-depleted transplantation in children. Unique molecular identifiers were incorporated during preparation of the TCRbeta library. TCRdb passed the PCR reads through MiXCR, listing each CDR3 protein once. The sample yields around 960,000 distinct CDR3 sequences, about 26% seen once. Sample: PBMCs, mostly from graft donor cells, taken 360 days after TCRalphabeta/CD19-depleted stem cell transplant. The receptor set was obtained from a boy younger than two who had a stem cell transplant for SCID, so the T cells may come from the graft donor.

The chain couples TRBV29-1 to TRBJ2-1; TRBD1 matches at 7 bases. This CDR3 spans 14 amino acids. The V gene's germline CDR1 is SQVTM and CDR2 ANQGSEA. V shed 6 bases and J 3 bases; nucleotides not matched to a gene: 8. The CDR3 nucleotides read TGCAGCGTACCTGAGGGGGCCCACTACAATGAGCAGTTCTTC. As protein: CSVPEGAHYNEQFF.

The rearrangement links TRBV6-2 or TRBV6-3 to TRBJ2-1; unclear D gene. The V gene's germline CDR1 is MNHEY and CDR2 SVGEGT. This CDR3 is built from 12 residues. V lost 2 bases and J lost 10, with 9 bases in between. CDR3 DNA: TGTGCCAGCAGTTACAACTTTAGGGAGCAGTTCTTC. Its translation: CASSYNFREQFF.

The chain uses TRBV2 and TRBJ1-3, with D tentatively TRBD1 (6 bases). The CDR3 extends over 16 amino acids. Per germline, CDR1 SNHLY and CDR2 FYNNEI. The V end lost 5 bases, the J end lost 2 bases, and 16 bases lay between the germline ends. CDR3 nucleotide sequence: TGTGCCAGCAGTCAATACGGGACAATGGCTGGAAACACCATATATTTT. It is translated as CASSQYGTMAGNTIYF.

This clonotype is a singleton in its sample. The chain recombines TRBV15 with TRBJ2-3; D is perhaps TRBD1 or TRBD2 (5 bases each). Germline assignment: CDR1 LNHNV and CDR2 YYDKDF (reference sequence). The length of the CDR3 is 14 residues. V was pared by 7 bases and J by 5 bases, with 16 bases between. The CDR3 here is CATKRGPLRDTQYF. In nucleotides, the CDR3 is TGTGCCACCAAACGGGGCCCATTGAGAGATACGCAGTATTTT.

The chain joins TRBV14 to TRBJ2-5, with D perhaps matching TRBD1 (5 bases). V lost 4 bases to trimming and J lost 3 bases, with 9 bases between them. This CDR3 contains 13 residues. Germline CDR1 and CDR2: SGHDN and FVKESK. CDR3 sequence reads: CASSRQGKETQYF. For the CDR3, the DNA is TGTGCCAGCAGCCGGCAGGGAAAAGAGACCCAGTACTTC.

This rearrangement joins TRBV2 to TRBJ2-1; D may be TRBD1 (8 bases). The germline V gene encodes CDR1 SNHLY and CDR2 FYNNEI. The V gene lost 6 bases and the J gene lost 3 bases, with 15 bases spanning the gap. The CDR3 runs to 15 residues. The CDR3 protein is CASRAGGGSYNEQFF. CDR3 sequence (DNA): TGTGCCAGCAGGGCAGGGGGCGGGAGCTACAATGAGCAGTTCTTC.

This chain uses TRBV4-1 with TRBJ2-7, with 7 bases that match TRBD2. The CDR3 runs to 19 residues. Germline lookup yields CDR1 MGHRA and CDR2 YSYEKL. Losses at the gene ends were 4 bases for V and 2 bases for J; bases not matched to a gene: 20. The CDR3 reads CASSPPTGEGPGKTYEQYF. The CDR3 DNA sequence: TGCGCCAGCAGCCCCCCGACTGGGGAGGGCCCAGGGAAAACCTACGAGCAGTACTTC.

This chain's CDR3 is CASSLGYSFGYNEQFF. CDR3 DNA sequence: TGTGCCAGCAGCTTGGGGTACTCGTTTGGCTACAATGAGCAGTTCTTC. The chain recombines TRBV7-2 with TRBJ2-1; D is undetermined. Germline-derived CDR1 and CDR2 are SGHTA and FQGNSA. V lost 3 bases, J lost 3 bases, and 15 bases lay in between. The CDR3 extends over 16 amino acids.

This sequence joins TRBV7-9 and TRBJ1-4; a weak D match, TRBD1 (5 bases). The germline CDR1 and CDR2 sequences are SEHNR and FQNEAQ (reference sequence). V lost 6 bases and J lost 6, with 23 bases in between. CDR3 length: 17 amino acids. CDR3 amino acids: CASSSPPPGTADEKLFF. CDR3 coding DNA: TGTGCCAGCAGTTCCCCACCTCCCGGGACGGCGGATGAAAAACTGTTTTTT. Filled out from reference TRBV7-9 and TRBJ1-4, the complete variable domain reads DTGVSQNPRHKITKRGQNVTFRCDPISEHNRLYWYRQTLGQGPEFLTYFQNEAQLEKSRLLSDRFSAERPKGSFSTLEIQRTEQGDSAMYLCASSSPPPGTADEKLFFGSGTQLSVL.